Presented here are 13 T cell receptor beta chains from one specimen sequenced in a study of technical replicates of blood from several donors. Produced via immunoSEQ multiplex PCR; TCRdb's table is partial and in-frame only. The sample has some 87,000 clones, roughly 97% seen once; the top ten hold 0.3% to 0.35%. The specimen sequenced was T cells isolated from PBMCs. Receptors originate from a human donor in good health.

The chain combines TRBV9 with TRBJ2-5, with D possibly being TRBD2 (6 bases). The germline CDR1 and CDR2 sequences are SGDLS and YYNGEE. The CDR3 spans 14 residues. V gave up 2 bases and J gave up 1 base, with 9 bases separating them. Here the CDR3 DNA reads TGTGCCAGCAGCGTTGGGGGGAGCCAAGAGACCCAGTACTTC. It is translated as CASSVGGSQETQYF. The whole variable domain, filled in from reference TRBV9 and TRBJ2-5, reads DSGVTQTPKHLITATGQRVTLRCSPRSGDLSVYWYQQSLDQGLQFLIQYYNGEERAKGNILERFSAQQFPDLHSELNLSSLELGDSALYFCASSVGGSQETQYFGPGTRLLVL.

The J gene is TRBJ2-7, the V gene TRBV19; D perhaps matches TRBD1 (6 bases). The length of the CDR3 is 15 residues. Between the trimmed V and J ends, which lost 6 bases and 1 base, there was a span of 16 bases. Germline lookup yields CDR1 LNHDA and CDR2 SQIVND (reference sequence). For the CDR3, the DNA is TGTGCCAGTAGCATCTCCAGGGGTACGTCCTACGAGCAGTACTTC. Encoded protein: CASSISRGTSYEQYF.

The CDR3 spells CASSPGLWAETQYF. The CDR3 coding sequence is TGTGCCAGCAGCCCTGGACTGTGGGCAGAGACCCAGTACTTC. The chain carries TRBV6-5 and TRBJ2-5; perhaps TRBD2 as D (5 bases). The length of the CDR3 is 14 residues. Germline CDR1 reads MNHEY; CDR2 reads SVGAGI. The V end was cut by 6 bases, the J end by 4 bases, with 15 bases between.

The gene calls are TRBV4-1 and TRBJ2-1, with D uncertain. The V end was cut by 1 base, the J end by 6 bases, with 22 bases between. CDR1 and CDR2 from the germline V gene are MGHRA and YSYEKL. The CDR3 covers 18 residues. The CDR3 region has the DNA TGCGCCAGCAGCCAAGTTTTGAGTGGTGAGCGACGAGTCAATGAGCAGTTCTTC. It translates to CASSQVLSGERRVNEQFF.

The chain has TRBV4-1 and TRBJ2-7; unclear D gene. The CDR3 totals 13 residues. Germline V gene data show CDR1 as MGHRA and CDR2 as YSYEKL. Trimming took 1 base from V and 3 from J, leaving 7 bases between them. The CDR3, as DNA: TGCGCCAGCAGCCAAGTGTACGGCTACGAGCAGTACTTC. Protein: CASSQVYGYEQYF.

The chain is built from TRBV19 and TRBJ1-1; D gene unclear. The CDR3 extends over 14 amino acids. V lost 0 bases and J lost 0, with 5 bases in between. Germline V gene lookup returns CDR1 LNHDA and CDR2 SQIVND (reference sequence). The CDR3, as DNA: TGTGCCAGTAGTATAGACAGGCTGAACACTGAAGCTTTCTTT. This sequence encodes CASSIDRLNTEAFF.

The CDR3 bases are TGCGCCAGCAGCCTGCAGCGGGAGGGCACAGATACGCAGTATTTT. This translates into CASSLQREGTDTQYF. The chain is built from TRBV5-1 and TRBJ2-3, with 9 bases that match TRBD2. The CDR3 length is 15 residues. V was pared by 4 bases and J by 1 base, with 4 bases of the junction left unmatched. In germline, CDR1 is SGHRS, CDR2 YFSETQ.

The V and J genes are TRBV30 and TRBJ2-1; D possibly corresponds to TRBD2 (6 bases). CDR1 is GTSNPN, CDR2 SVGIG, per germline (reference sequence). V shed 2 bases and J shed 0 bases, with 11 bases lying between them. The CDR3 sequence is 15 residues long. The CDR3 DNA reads TGTGCCTGGAGTAAAGGAGGGAGCTCCTACAATGAGCAGTTCTTC. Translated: CAWSKGGSSYNEQFF.

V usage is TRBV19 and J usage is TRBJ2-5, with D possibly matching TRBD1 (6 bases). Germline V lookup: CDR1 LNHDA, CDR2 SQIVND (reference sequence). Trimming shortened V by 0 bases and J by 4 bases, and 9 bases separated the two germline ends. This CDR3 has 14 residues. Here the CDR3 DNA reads TGTGCCAGTAGTATAGAAACCAGGGGAGAGACCCAGTACTTC. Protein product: CASSIETRGETQYF.

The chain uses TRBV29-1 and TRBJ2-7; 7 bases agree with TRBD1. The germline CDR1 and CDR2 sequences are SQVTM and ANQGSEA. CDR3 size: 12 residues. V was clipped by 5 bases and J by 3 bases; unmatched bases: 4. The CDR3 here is CSVKDRYYEQYF. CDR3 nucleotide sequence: TGCAGCGTTAAGGACAGGTACTACGAGCAGTACTTC.

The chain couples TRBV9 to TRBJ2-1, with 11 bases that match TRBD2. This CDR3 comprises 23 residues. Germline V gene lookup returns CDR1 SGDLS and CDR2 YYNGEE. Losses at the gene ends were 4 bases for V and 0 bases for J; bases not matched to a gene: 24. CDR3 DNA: TGTGCCAGCAGCACCCGGGACAGACCCCTGACTAGCGGGACTCGGAGCTCCTACAATGAGCAGTTCTTC. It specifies CASSTRDRPLTSGTRSSYNEQFF.

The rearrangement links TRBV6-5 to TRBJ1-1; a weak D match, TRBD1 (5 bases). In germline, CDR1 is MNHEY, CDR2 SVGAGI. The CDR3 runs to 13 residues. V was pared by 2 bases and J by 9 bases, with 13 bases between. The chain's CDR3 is CASSYQRQLKAFF. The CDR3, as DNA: TGTGCCAGCAGTTACCAGAGACAGCTCAAAGCTTTCTTT.

CDR3 DNA sequence: TGTGCCAGCAGCCAAGATCATGGTAGCGGGAGGCTCCAAGAGACCCAGTACTTC. Residues: CASSQDHGSGRLQETQYF. This sequence joins TRBV14 and TRBJ2-5; 10 nucleotides align to TRBD2. The CDR3 loop spans 18 amino acids. CDR1 and CDR2 from the germline V gene are SGHDN and FVKESK. V shed 0 bases, J shed 1 base, and the junction held 8 bases outside the gene matches.